The clone carrying this T cell receptor beta chain was recorded at least ten times. The CDR3 length is 15 residues. Trimming removed 5 bases from V and 3 bases from J, with 17 bases in between. Germline V gene data show CDR1 as SGHVS and CDR2 as FQNEAQ. The sample is drawn from a study of early T cells in non-severe SARS-CoV-2 infection. Individually, cDNA molecules had unique molecular identifiers attached to them. TCRdb passed the 5' RACE reads through MiXCR, listing each CDR3 protein once. The sample holds tens of thousands of distinct CDR3 sequences, more than 9% seen once. The sample consisted of whole blood. The sequence was collected from an adult who was a healthcare worker with PCR-confirmed SARS-CoV-2 infection or an uninfected control (not recorded which). This sequence joins TRBV7-8 and TRBJ2-7; D perhaps matches TRBD1 (6 bases). CDR3 amino acids: CASSDRQVGYYEQYF. In DNA form, the CDR3 reads TGTGCCAGCAGCGACCGACAGGTCGGATACTACGAGCAGTACTTC. The entire variable domain, with the rest obtained from reference TRBV7-8 and TRBJ2-7, is as follows: GAGVSQSPRYKVAKRGQDVALRCDPISGHVSLFWYQQALGQGPEFLTYFQNEAQLDKSGLPSDRFFAERPEGSVSTLKIQRTQQEDSAVYLCASSDRQVGYYEQYFGPGTRLTVT.